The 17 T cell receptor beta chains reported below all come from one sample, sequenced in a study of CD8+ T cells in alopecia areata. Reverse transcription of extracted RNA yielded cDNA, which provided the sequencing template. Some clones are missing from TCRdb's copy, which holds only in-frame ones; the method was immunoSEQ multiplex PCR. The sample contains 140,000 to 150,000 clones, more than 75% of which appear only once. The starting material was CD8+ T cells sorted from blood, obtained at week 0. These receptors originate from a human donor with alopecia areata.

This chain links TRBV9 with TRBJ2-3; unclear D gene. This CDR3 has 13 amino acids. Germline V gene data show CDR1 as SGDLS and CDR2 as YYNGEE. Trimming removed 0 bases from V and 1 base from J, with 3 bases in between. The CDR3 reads CASSVARTDTQYF. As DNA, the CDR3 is TGTGCCAGCAGCGTAGCTCGCACAGATACGCAGTATTTT.

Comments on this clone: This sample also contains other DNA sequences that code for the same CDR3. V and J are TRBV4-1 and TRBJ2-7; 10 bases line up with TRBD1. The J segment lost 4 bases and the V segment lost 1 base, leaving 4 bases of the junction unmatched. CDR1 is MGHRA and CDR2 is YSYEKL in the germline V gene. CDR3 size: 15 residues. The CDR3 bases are TGCGCCAGCAGCCAAGGGGACAGGGGATCGTACGAGCAGTACTTC. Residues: CASSQGDRGSYEQYF.

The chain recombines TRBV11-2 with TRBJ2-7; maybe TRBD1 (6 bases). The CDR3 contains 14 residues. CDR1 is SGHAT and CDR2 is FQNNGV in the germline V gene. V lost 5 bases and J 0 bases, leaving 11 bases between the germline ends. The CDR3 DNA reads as TGTGCCAGCAGCGGCCGGGACACCTCCTACGAGCAGTACTTC. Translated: CASSGRDTSYEQYF.

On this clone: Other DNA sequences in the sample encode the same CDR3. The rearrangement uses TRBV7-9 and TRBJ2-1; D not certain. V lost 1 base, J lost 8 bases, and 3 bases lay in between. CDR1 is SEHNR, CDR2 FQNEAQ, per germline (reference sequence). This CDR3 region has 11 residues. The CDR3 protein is CASSLGDEQFF. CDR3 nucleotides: TGTGCCAGCAGCTTAGGGGATGAGCAGTTCTTC.

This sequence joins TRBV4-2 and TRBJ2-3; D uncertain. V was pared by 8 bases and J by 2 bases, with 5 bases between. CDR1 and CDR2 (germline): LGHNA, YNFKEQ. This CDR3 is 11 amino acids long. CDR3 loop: CASWDTDTQYF. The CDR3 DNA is TGTGCCAGCTGGGACACAGATACGCAGTATTTT.

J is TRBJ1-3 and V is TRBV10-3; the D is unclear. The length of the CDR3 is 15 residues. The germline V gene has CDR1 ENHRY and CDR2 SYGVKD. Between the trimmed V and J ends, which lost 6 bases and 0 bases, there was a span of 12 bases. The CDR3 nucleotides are TGTGCCATCAGCACCGGACCAAGCTCTGGAAACACCATATATTTT. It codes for CAISTGPSSGNTIYF.

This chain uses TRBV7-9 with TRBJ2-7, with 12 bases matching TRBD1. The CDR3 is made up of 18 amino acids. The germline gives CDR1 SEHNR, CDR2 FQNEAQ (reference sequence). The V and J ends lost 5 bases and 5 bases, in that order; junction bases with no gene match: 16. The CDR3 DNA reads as TGTGCCAGCAGCCAGCAGCTGGGACAGGGGGCAGAAACTCACGAGCAGTACTTC. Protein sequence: CASSQQLGQGAETHEQYF.

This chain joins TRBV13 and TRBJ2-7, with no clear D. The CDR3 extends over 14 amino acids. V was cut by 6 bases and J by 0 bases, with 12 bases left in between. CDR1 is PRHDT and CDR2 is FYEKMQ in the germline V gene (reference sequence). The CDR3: CASSSLLNSYEQYF. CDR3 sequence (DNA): TGTGCCAGCAGTTCTTTATTGAACTCCTACGAGCAGTACTTC.

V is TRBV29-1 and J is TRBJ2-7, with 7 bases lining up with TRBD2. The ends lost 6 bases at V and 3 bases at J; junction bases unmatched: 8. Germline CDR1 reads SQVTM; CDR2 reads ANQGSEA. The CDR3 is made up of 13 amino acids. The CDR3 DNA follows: TGCAGCGTCGCTGAGGGAGGGATCTACGAGCAGTACTTC. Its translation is CSVAEGGIYEQYF.

The CDR3 nucleotides are TGTGCCAGCAGCTTAACTAGCGGGGGGGGCAATGAGCAGTTCTTC. It yields the protein CASSLTSGGGNEQFF. V gene TRBV7-6 combines with J gene TRBJ2-1; 13 nucleotides agree with TRBD2. After removal of 2 bases from V and 6 bases from J, the junction contained 1 base not matched to a gene. Germline lookup yields CDR1 SGHVS and CDR2 FNYEAQ. This CDR3 has 15 amino acids.

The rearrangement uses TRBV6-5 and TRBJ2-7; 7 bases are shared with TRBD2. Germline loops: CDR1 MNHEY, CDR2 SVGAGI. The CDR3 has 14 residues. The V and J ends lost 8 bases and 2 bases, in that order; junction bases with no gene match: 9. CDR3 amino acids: CASGYPSGTYEQYF. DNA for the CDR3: TGTGCCAGCGGGTATCCTAGCGGAACCTACGAGCAGTACTTC.

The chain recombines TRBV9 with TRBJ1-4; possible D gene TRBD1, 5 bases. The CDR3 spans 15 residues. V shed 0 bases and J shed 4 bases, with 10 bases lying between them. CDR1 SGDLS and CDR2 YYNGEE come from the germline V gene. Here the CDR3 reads CASSVEGNFNEKLFF. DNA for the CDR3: TGTGCCAGCAGCGTAGAGGGGAACTTTAATGAAAAACTGTTTTTT.

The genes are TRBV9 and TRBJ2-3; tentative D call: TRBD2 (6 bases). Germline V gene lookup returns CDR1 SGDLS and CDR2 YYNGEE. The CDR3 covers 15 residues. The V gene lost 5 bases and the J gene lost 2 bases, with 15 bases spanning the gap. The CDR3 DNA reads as TGTGCCAGCAGTAGAGGAGGGGAGAACACAGATACGCAGTATTTT. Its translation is CASSRGGENTDTQYF.

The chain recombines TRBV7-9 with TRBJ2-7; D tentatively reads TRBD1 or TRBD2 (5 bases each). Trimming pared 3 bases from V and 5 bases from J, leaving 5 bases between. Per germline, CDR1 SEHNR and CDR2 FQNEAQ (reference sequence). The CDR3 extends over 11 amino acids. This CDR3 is CASSLGDEQYF. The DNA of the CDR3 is TGTGCCAGCAGCTTGGGGGACGAGCAGTACTTC.

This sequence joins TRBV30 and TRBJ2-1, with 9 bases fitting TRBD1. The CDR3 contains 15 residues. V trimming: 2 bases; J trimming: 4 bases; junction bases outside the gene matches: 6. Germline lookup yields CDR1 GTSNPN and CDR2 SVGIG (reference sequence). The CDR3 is CAWSPRDRVYNEQFF. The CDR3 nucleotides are TGTGCCTGGAGTCCGAGGGACAGGGTTTACAATGAGCAGTTCTTC.

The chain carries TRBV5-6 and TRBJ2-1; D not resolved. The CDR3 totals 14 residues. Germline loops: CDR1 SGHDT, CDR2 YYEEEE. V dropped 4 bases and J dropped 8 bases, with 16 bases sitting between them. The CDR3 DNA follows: TGTGCCAGCAGCCCCAGTAGGCGAGTTCATGAGCAGTTCTTC. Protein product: CASSPSRRVHEQFF.

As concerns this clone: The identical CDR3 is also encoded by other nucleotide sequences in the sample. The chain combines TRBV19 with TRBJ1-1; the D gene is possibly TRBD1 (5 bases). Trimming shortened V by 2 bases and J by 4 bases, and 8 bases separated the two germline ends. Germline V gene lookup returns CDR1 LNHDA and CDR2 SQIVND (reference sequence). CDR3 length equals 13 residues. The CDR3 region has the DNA TGTGCCAGTAGTATACCGGGGGGCACTGAAGCTTTCTTT. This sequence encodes CASSIPGGTEAFF.